This T cell receptor (beta chain) was captured by sequencing in a study of T cell changes during pregnancy in multiple sclerosis. The repertoire was sequenced with immunoSEQ multiplex PCR; TCRdb's copy has only in-frame clones and lacks some. The repertoire holds 71,000 or so clones, 90% to 95% seen once, with approximately 1.2% in the top ten. Trimming cost V 3 bases and J 1 base, with 9 bases left between them. Germline lookup yields CDR1 KGHSH and CDR2 LQKENI. CDR3 length equals 14 residues. This clone was counted only a few times. This receptor was obtained from a female donor with multiple sclerosis, enrolled in a pregnancy study. This chain links TRBV18 with TRBJ1-1, with D possibly TRBD1 on 6 matching bases. The sample here was peripheral blood, taken in the third trimester of pregnancy. This CDR3 reads CASSPSRGNTEAFF. Here the CDR3 DNA reads TGTGCCAGCTCACCTTCCAGGGGGAACACTGAAGCTTTCTTT. Full variable domain (remainder filled in from reference TRBV18 and TRBJ1-1): NAGVMQNPRHLVRRRGQEARLRCSPMKGHSHVYWYRQLPEEGLKFMVYLQKENIIDESGMPKERFSAEFPKEGPSILRIQQVVRGDSAAYFCASSPSRGNTEAFFGQGTRLTVV.